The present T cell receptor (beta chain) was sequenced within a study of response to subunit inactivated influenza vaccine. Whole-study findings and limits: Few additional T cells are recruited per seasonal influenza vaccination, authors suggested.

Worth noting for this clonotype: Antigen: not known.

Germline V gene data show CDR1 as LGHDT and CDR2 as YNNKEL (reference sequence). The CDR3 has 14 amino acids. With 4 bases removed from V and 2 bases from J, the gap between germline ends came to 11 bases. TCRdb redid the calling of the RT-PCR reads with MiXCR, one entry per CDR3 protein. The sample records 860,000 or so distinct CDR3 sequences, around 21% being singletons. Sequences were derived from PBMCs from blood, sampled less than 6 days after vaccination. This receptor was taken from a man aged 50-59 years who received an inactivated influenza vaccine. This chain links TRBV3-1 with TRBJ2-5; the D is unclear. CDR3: CASSLLNQQETQYF. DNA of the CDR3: TGTGCCAGCAGCCTCTTGAACCAGCAAGAGACCCAGTACTTC.